Shown below are 8 T cell receptor beta chains from a single sample sequenced in a study of T cell responses to AZD1222 COVID-19 vaccine. Sequenced by immunoSEQ multiplex PCR; TCRdb stores in-frame clones only, minus some. Among roughly 120,000 clones listed, roughly 88% were seen once. The specimen comprised peripheral blood, sampled on day 0 of MenACWY control vaccination. These receptors were taken from an adult in good health.

This clone appeared a single time. The chain links TRBV30 to TRBJ2-1, with 7 bases identical to TRBD2. The CDR3 has 15 residues. Germline V CDR1 and CDR2: GTSNPN, SVGIG (reference sequence). The ends lost 3 bases at V and 7 bases at J; junction bases unmatched: 12. As DNA, the CDR3 is TGTGCCTGGAGCGTTGGGGGGAGGGTAACGAATGAGCAGTTCTTC. This gives the protein CAWSVGGRVTNEQFF.

This chain uses TRBV5-6 with TRBJ2-7, with TRBD1 matching 12 bases. V lost 9 bases and J lost 7; bases outside the gene matches: 14. This CDR3 region has 15 residues. Germline CDR1 reads SGHDT; CDR2 reads YYEEEE. CDR3 nucleotides: TGTGCCACCCGGCCGGGGACAGGGGGCTCTAGGGAGCAGTACTTC. As protein: CATRPGTGGSREQYF.

The chain has TRBV11-3 and TRBJ1-1; D is undetermined. The CDR3 runs to 13 residues. V lost 3 bases and J lost 2, with 7 bases in between. Germline V lookup: CDR1 SGHNT, CDR2 YENEEA. The CDR3 DNA is TGTGCCAGCAGCTTCGGCCCTAACACTGAAGCTTTCTTT. Translating it yields CASSFGPNTEAFF.

The chain has TRBV6-5 and TRBJ1-1, with a possible D match to TRBD1 (6 bases). Germline CDR1 is MNHEY and CDR2 is SVGAGI. Trimming shortened V by 6 bases and J by 8 bases, and 16 bases separated the two germline ends. There are 13 residues in the CDR3. CDR3 residues: CASSTDSITEAFF. In DNA, the CDR3 is TGTGCCAGCAGCACGGACAGTATAACCGAAGCTTTCTTT.

The chain is built from TRBV19 and TRBJ2-1; tentative D call: TRBD2 (6 bases). The V gene lost 5 bases and the J gene lost 3 bases, with 14 bases spanning the gap. Germline V gene lookup returns CDR1 LNHDA and CDR2 SQIVND (reference sequence). The CDR3 runs 15 residues. DNA for the CDR3: TGTGCCAGTAGTCGGAGGGCCGGGTACTACAATGAGCAGTTCTTC. It encodes CASSRRAGYYNEQFF.

Note on this clone: The sample contains more than one DNA sequence encoding this CDR3. This rearrangement joins TRBV10-1 to TRBJ2-1, with D perhaps TRBD2 (5 bases). V was trimmed by 2 bases and J by 3 bases, leaving 8 bases between them. Germline CDR1 and CDR2: WNHNN and SYGVQD (reference sequence). CDR3 length equals 14 residues. The CDR3 sequence: CASSEGGSYNEQFF. CDR3 bases: TGCGCCAGCAGTGAGGGAGGTAGCTACAATGAGCAGTTCTTC.

V usage is TRBV15 and J usage is TRBJ2-6; 7 nucleotides agree with TRBD1. Germline V lookup: CDR1 LNHNV, CDR2 YYDKDF (reference sequence). The CDR3 extends over 16 amino acids. The ends lost 0 bases at V and 2 bases at J; junction bases unmatched: 1. CDR3 region: CATSRDTGAGANVLTF. CDR3 bases: TGTGCCACCAGCAGAGATACAGGGGCTGGGGCCAACGTCCTGACTTTC.

The chain employs TRBV4-2 and TRBJ2-1; possibly TRBD2 for D (5 bases). Germline V gene data show CDR1 as LGHNA and CDR2 as YNFKEQ. V was cut by 4 bases and J by 8 bases, with 21 bases left in between. CDR3 size: 16 residues. CDR3 bases: TGTGCCAGCAGCCTTTGGCCCCGGGGAAAAGGGTATGAGCAGTTCTTC. Protein sequence: CASSLWPRGKGYEQFF.